Shown below are 21 T cell receptor beta chains from a single sample sequenced in a study of T-cell memory formation after mild COVID-19. TCRdb analysed the 5' RACE reads with MiXCR anew, one entry per CDR3 protein. The sample gives about 320,000 distinct CDR3 sequences, around 15% of which show up once; around 20% is in the top ten. The sample was PBMCs or a T cell subset sorted from them (not recorded which). These receptor sequences come from a man between 18 and 35 years old who had mild COVID-19 (a few samples of this study predate the infection). Cell type and time point are not known.

This clonotype appeared a few times. The chain couples TRBV11-2 to TRBJ1-2, with D unresolved. The V and J ends lost 4 bases and 2 bases respectively, with 17 bases between them. The CDR3 extends over 16 amino acids. Germline CDR1 is SGHAT and CDR2 is FQNNGV. The CDR3 DNA follows: TGTGCCAGCAGCTCGACTTTAGTGACCAGGAACTATGGCTACACCTTC. The encoded protein is CASSSTLVTRNYGYTF.

This clonotype was seen more than once but under ten times. The rearrangement links TRBV5-1 to TRBJ2-3; TRBD2 matches at 9 bases. The CDR3 sequence is 14 residues long. Looked up from germline, CDR1 is SGHRS and CDR2 is YFSETQ. Trimming at V came to 3 bases and at J to 5 bases, leaving 4 bases not matched to a gene. The CDR3 DNA is TGCGCCAGCAGCTCGCGGGGGGGAGGAGATACGCAGTATTTT. Translation: CASSSRGGGDTQYF.

The chain carries TRBV4-1 and TRBJ2-3, with D maybe TRBD2 (6 bases). This CDR3 is built from 13 residues. Germline CDR1 and CDR2: MGHRA and YSYEKL. Deletions cut 4 bases from V and 6 bases from J, with 11 bases between. In DNA form, the CDR3 reads TGCGCCAGCAGCCGGGAGGTGGGGGATACGCAGTATTTT. Its translation is CASSREVGDTQYF.

The chain recombines TRBV3-1 with TRBJ1-1, with a possible D match to TRBD1 (5 bases). The V end lost 1 base, the J end lost 1 base, and 7 bases lay between the germline ends. The CDR3 covers 14 residues. CDR1 LGHDT and CDR2 YNNKEL come from the germline V gene (reference sequence). The CDR3 DNA reads TGTGCCAGCAGCCAAGGCGGGGGGAACACTGAAGCTTTCTTT. Amino acid sequence: CASSQGGGNTEAFF.

This chain uses TRBV7-6 with TRBJ2-3; weak D call: TRBD2 (7 bases). V shed 1 base and J shed 4 bases, with 12 bases lying between them. This CDR3 has 15 residues. From germline, CDR1 is SGHVS and CDR2 FNYEAQ. CDR3 residues: CASSLGGGPADTQYF. DNA of the CDR3: TGTGCCAGCAGCTTAGGGGGGGGGCCAGCAGATACGCAGTATTTT.

The chain couples TRBV7-2 to TRBJ2-5, with a possible D match to TRBD1 (6 bases). Germline V gene lookup returns CDR1 SGHTA and CDR2 FQGNSA. Trimming shortened V by 3 bases and J by 2 bases, and 7 bases separated the two germline ends. The CDR3 length is 13 residues. CDR3 bases: TGTGCCAGCAGCTTCGACAGGCAAGAGACCCAGTACTTC. Translating it yields CASSFDRQETQYF.

The chain uses TRBV29-1 and TRBJ1-2; possible D gene TRBD1, 6 bases. The CDR3 has 13 amino acids. Trimming removed 6 bases at V and 8 bases at J, with 19 bases between. Germline CDR1 is SQVTM and CDR2 is ANQGSEA. The CDR3 loop reads CSVGGPQGSGYTF. CDR3 coding DNA: TGCAGCGTGGGGGGACCACAGGGCTCGGGCTACACCTTC.

This rearrangement joins TRBV5-8 to TRBJ2-2, with a possible D match to TRBD2 (6 bases). The CDR3 contains 12 residues. The V gene lost 3 bases and the J gene lost 6 bases, with 6 bases spanning the gap. Germline values: CDR1 SGHTS, CDR2 YDEGEE. The CDR3 nucleotides read TGTGCCAGCAGCTGGGACTCCGGGGAGCTGTTTTTT. Its translation: CASSWDSGELFF.

The sample holds a few counts of this clonotype. The rearrangement joins TRBV5-4 to TRBJ2-7, with 9 bases that match TRBD2. Trimming cost V 2 bases and J 5 bases; bases outside gene matches: 5. Germline CDR1 is SGHNT and CDR2 is YYREEE (reference sequence). The CDR3 covers 14 residues. The CDR3 DNA reads as TGTGCCAGCAGCTTCTGGCGGGGGGGCAACGAGCAGTACTTC. Amino acid sequence: CASSFWRGGNEQYF.

This clonotype was seen a few times. The rearrangement uses TRBV30 and TRBJ1-1, with D perhaps matching TRBD1 (5 bases). Germline loops: CDR1 GTSNPN, CDR2 SVGIG (reference sequence). V shed 2 bases and J shed 8 bases, with 9 bases lying between them. The CDR3 sequence is 11 residues long. Here the CDR3 reads CAWSPGVEAFF. The DNA for the CDR3 is TGTGCCTGGAGTCCGGGGGTGGAAGCTTTCTTT.

V is TRBV5-1 and J is TRBJ1-1, with TRBD1 identical over 9 bases. Germline values: CDR1 SGHRS, CDR2 YFSETQ. After removal of 3 bases from V and 0 bases from J, the junction contained 9 bases not matched to a gene. The CDR3 extends over 17 amino acids. CDR3 nucleotides: TGCGCCAGCAGCTCTCGGACAGGGGCAGGTCTGAACACTGAAGCTTTCTTT. It codes for CASSSRTGAGLNTEAFF.

This chain uses TRBV18 with TRBJ2-1; 10 bases map to TRBD1. The CDR3 covers 16 residues. V dropped 3 bases and J dropped 4; count of bases not matched to a gene: 6. The germline V gene has CDR1 KGHSH and CDR2 LQKENI. CDR3 sequence reads: CASSPLRQGAYNEQFF. The CDR3 DNA is TGTGCCAGCTCACCGTTACGACAGGGGGCTTACAATGAGCAGTTCTTC.

This sequence joins TRBV3-1 and TRBJ2-7; the match to TRBD2 covers 9 bases. Trimming cost V 4 bases and J 3 bases; bases outside gene matches: 7. This CDR3 comprises 15 residues. Germline V gene lookup returns CDR1 LGHDT and CDR2 YNNKEL (reference sequence). Written as DNA, the CDR3 is TGTGCCAGCAGCCCTTTAGCGGGGGCTAGCTACGAGCAGTACTTC. It yields the protein CASSPLAGASYEQYF.

The table lists this clonotype with a few counts. The V gene is TRBV4-2, the J gene TRBJ2-1, with unresolved D. Trimming left V 0 bases short and J 5 bases short, with 8 bases between. Per germline, CDR1 LGHNA and CDR2 YNFKEQ. This CDR3 is built from 14 residues. The CDR3 nucleotides read TGTGCCAGCAGCCAAGACGGGCGGAACAATGAGCAGTTCTTC. As protein: CASSQDGRNNEQFF.

This clonotype has ten or more counts. J is TRBJ2-7 and V is TRBV28; TRBD1 agrees at 9 bases. Germline CDR1 and CDR2: MDHEN and SYDVKM. This CDR3 comprises 15 residues. V was pared by 5 bases and J by 3 bases, with 8 bases of the junction left unmatched. This chain's CDR3 is CASSGPGQGSYEQYV. As DNA, the CDR3 is TGTGCCAGCAGTGGACCGGGACAGGGAAGCTACGAGCAGTACGTC.

The V and J genes are TRBV4-2 and TRBJ2-7, with 9 bases identical to TRBD1. Germline V CDR1 and CDR2: LGHNA, YNFKEQ. V trimming: 1 base; J trimming: 2 bases; junction bases outside the gene matches: 6. The CDR3 spans 16 residues. The CDR3 spells CASSQAARDRAYEQYF. The CDR3 coding sequence is TGTGCCAGCAGCCAAGCTGCCCGGGACAGGGCCTACGAGCAGTACTTC.

Only a few counts were recorded for this clonotype. The gene calls are TRBV5-4 and TRBJ2-7; D ambiguous. Germline-derived CDR1 and CDR2 are SGHNT and YYREEE (reference sequence). Trimming removed 0 bases at V and 2 bases at J, with 6 bases between. The CDR3 length is 13 residues. The CDR3 nucleotides read TGTGCCAGCAGCTTGGAAGGGACCTACGAGCAGTACGTC. This encodes CASSLEGTYEQYV.

This chain's CDR3 is CASSLTVRRLRLVLRFVGYTF. The CDR3 bases are TGTGCCAGCAGCTTAACCGTCCGCAGGCTAAGATTAGTTCTGAGGTTCGTGGGCTACACCTTC. The rearrangement joins TRBV7-3 to TRBJ1-2; D unresolved. Looked up from germline, CDR1 is SGHTA and CDR2 is FQGTGA. Trimming cost V 0 bases and J 8 bases, with 34 bases left between them. This CDR3 spans 21 amino acids.

The table lists this clonotype with many counts. J is TRBJ2-3 and V is TRBV20-1, with 7 bases aligning to TRBD2. Germline CDR1 reads DFQATT; CDR2 reads SNEGSKA (reference sequence). The J segment lost 4 bases and the V segment lost 3 bases, leaving 7 bases of the junction unmatched. This CDR3 contains 14 residues. The CDR3 spells CSARGGLRADTQYF. The CDR3 coding sequence is TGCAGTGCTAGGGGGGGGTTAAGGGCAGATACGCAGTATTTT.

This chain uses TRBV7-9 with TRBJ2-7; maybe TRBD1 (6 bases). CDR1 is SEHNR, CDR2 FQNEAQ, per germline (reference sequence). This CDR3 comprises 13 residues. V lost 6 bases and J lost 6, with 15 bases in between. CDR3: CASSRDNNGEQYF. The CDR3 bases are TGTGCCAGCAGTAGGGACAATAATGGCGAGCAGTACTTC. Full variable domain (remainder filled in from reference TRBV7-9 and TRBJ2-7): DTGVSQNPRHKITKRGQNVTFRCDPISEHNRLYWYRQTLGQGPEFLTYFQNEAQLEKSRLLSDRFSAERPKGSFSTLEIQRTEQGDSAMYLCASSRDNNGEQYFGPGTRLTVT.

J is TRBJ2-1 and V is TRBV5-6; perhaps TRBD2 as D (7 bases). Germline V gives CDR1 SGHDT, CDR2 YYEEEE. Trimming shortened V by 5 bases and J by 8 bases, and 14 bases separated the two germline ends. This CDR3 contains 13 residues. The CDR3, as DNA: TGTGCCAGCAGTGTCGGGGGGCAGGATGAGCAGTTCTTC. This translates into CASSVGGQDEQFF.